The 16 T cell receptor beta chains below all came from one sample that was sequenced in a study of CD8+ T cells in alopecia areata. Treatment given: oral pan-JAK inhibitor, 5-10 mg twice daily. RNA, once extracted, was reverse transcribed into cDNA for use as the sequencing template. The assay was immunoSEQ multiplex PCR, and TCRdb's table has in-frame clones only and misses some. Among approximately 210,000 clones, less than 70% were seen once, and the ten largest hold 1.3%. Sequenced material: CD4+ T cells sorted from blood, taken around week 49, from a patient treated with tofacitinib. The receptors stem from a human donor with alopecia areata.

V and J are TRBV6-5 and TRBJ1-2, with 9 bases matching TRBD1. After removal of 6 bases from V and 8 bases from J, the junction contained 7 bases not matched to a gene. Looked up from germline, CDR1 is MNHEY and CDR2 is SVGAGI. CDR3 length: 13 residues. In DNA, the CDR3 is TGTGCCAGCAGCTCGACAGGGGGGGACGGCTACACCTTC. This codes for CASSSTGGDGYTF.

The V and J genes are TRBV5-1 and TRBJ2-3, with 7 nucleotides matching TRBD2. The trim removed 1 base at V and 2 bases at J, leaving 4 bases unmatched. The CDR3 runs 15 residues. Germline V CDR1 and CDR2: SGHRS, YFSETQ. For the CDR3, the DNA is TGCGCCAGCAGCTTGCAGGCGGGGGTCACAGATACGCAGTATTTT. Amino acids: CASSLQAGVTDTQYF.

The rearrangement links TRBV4-3 to TRBJ1-2; D remains unclear. This CDR3 spans 14 amino acids. Per germline, CDR1 LGHNA and CDR2 YSLEER. Trimming removed 0 bases from V and 4 bases from J, with 9 bases in between. The CDR3 reads CASSQELPAYGYTF. Here the CDR3 DNA reads TGCGCCAGCAGCCAAGAATTGCCGGCCTATGGCTACACCTTC.

The chain has TRBV7-2 and TRBJ1-6, with D possibly matching TRBD1 (5 bases). Trimming left V 5 bases short and J 11 bases short, with 28 bases between. There are 18 residues in the CDR3. The germline V gene encodes CDR1 SGHTA and CDR2 FQGNSA. DNA for the CDR3: TGTGCCAGCAGCCATTATGGGGACGGCTCCCCCGTTCTGACACCCCTCCACTTT. Protein product: CASSHYGDGSPVLTPLHF.

This sequence joins TRBV29-1 and TRBJ1-1; unclear D gene. The V gene's germline CDR1 is SQVTM and CDR2 ANQGSEA. Trimming left V 4 bases short and J 4 bases short, with 13 bases between. This CDR3 is 13 amino acids long. The CDR3 is CSVGRRLTTEAFF. CDR3 in DNA: TGCAGCGTTGGGCGACGGCTGACCACTGAAGCTTTCTTT.

The chain uses TRBV15 and TRBJ1-1; D remains ambiguous. This CDR3 region has 15 residues. The ends were cut back, 0 bases at V and 1 base at J, with 9 bases in the middle. Germline values: CDR1 LNHNV, CDR2 YYDKDF (reference sequence). The CDR3: CATSRESGKNTEAFF. DNA of the CDR3: TGTGCCACCAGCAGAGAATCGGGAAAGAACACTGAAGCTTTCTTT.

The DNA of the CDR3 is TGTGCCAGCCACTCCGGGACAGGGGGTCTCGAGCAGTACTTC. Protein sequence: CASHSGTGGLEQYF. The chain carries TRBV2 and TRBJ2-7, with TRBD1 identical over 11 bases. Trimming cost V 8 bases and J 6 bases; bases outside gene matches: 9. The CDR3 is made up of 14 amino acids. Germline values: CDR1 SNHLY, CDR2 FYNNEI.

The J gene is TRBJ2-7, the V gene TRBV19, with 10 bases matching TRBD1. The length of the CDR3 is 14 residues. In germline, CDR1 is LNHDA, CDR2 SQIVND (reference sequence). V lost 6 bases and J lost 3; bases outside the gene matches: 5. The CDR3 DNA follows: TGTGCCAGTAGCAGACAGGGGGCGGGCTACGAGCAGTACTTC. It specifies CASSRQGAGYEQYF.

The chain links TRBV29-1 to TRBJ1-1; D perhaps matches TRBD1 (5 bases). Trimming cost V 7 bases and J 1 base, with 10 bases left between them. CDR3 length: 12 amino acids. CDR1 and CDR2 (germline): SQVTM, ANQGSEA. CDR3 nucleotides: TGCAGCGCTAAGGGGTGGAACACTGAAGCTTTCTTT. Amino acid sequence: CSAKGWNTEAFF. Drawing the rest from reference TRBV29-1 and TRBJ1-1, the complete variable domain is SAVISQKPSRDICQRGTSLTIQCQVDSQVTMMFWYRQQPGQSLTLIATANQGSEATYESGFVIDKFPISRPNLTFSTLTVSNMSPEDSSIYLCSAKGWNTEAFFGQGTRLTVV.

The rearrangement links TRBV11-2 to TRBJ1-2; D call uncertain. Germline lookup yields CDR1 SGHAT and CDR2 FQNNGV. The CDR3 sequence is 13 residues long. The V and J ends lost 5 bases and 8 bases respectively, with 15 bases between them. CDR3 DNA: TGTGCCAGCAGCCCAGGCGCGGTGGGAGGCTACACCTTC. It is translated as CASSPGAVGGYTF.

This clone has just a few counts. The J gene is TRBJ2-3, the V gene TRBV7-2; 9 bases map to TRBD1. This CDR3 has 16 residues. The V gene end was trimmed by 5 bases and the J gene end by 4 bases; junction bases not matched to a gene: 10. Germline V CDR1 and CDR2: SGHTA, FQGNSA. This CDR3 reads CASSPRQGGTSDTQYF. CDR3 DNA sequence: TGTGCCAGCAGCCCCAGACAGGGGGGCACGTCAGATACGCAGTATTTT.

This clone was counted once. The rearrangement uses TRBV29-1 and TRBJ2-1, with a weak D call TRBD2 (5 bases). The CDR3 runs 16 residues. Trimming took off 4 bases at V and 0 bases at J, with 16 bases between the two ends. Germline CDR1 and CDR2: SQVTM and ANQGSEA. CDR3 sequence reads: CSVVRAEGRSYNEQFF. The CDR3 coding sequence is TGCAGCGTTGTAAGAGCCGAGGGCCGCTCCTACAATGAGCAGTTCTTC.

This clone was recorded only once. The chain links TRBV27 to TRBJ2-3; tentative D call: TRBD1 (7 bases). The germline gives CDR1 MNHEY, CDR2 SMNVEV (reference sequence). The V gene lost 3 bases and the J gene lost 1 base, with 17 bases spanning the gap. This CDR3 has 17 residues. The CDR3: CASSFRRTGLRTDTQYF. For the CDR3, the DNA is TGTGCCAGCAGTTTCCGCCGGACAGGACTACGCACAGATACGCAGTATTTT.

The chain recombines TRBV11-2 with TRBJ1-1, with D unresolved. The CDR3 loop spans 13 amino acids. From germline, CDR1 is SGHAT and CDR2 FQNNGV. V was cut by 5 bases and J by 1 base, with 8 bases left in between. CDR3 sequence: CASSLITNTEAFF. Here the CDR3 DNA reads TGTGCCAGCAGCCTAATTACGAACACTGAAGCTTTCTTT.

The chain has TRBV4-3 and TRBJ2-7, with TRBD2 matching 7 bases. Germline lookup yields CDR1 LGHNA and CDR2 YSLEER. This CDR3 region has 14 residues. V dropped 4 bases and J dropped 4; count of bases not matched to a gene: 7. In DNA, the CDR3 is TGCGCCAGCAGCCTTGGACTAGGGCCGTACGAGCAGTACTTC. Amino acid sequence: CASSLGLGPYEQYF.

The rearrangement joins TRBV30 to TRBJ1-2, with D possibly being TRBD1 (5 bases). V lost 0 bases and J lost 4, with 6 bases in between. The CDR3 contains 12 residues. Germline lookup yields CDR1 GTSNPN and CDR2 SVGIG (reference sequence). As DNA, the CDR3 is TGTGCCTGGAGTGTAACAGGCTATGGCTACACCTTC. Translating it yields CAWSVTGYGYTF.